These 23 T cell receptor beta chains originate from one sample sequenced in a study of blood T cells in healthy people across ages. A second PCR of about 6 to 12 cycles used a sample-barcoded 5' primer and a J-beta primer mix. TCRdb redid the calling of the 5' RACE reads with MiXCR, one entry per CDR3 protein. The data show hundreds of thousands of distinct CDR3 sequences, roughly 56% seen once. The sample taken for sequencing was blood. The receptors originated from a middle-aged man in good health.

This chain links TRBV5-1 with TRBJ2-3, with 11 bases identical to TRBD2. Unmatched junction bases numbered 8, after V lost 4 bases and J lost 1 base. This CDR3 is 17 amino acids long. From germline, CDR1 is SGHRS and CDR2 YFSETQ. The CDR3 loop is CASSELAGGAGTDTQYF. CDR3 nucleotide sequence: TGCGCCAGCAGCGAGCTAGCGGGAGGCGCGGGCACAGATACGCAGTATTTT.

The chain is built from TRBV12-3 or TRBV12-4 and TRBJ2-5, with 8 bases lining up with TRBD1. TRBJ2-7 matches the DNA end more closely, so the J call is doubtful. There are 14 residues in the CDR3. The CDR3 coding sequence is TGTGCCAGCAGGGCTCTTGGGACAGGCGTCGAGCAGTACTTC. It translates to CASRALGTGVEQYF.

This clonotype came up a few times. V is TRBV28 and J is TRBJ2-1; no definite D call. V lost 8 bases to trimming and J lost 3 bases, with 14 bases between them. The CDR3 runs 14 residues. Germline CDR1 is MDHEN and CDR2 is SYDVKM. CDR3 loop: CASQAGLGYNEQFF. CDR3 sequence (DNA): TGTGCCAGCCAGGCCGGCCTCGGCTACAATGAGCAGTTCTTC.

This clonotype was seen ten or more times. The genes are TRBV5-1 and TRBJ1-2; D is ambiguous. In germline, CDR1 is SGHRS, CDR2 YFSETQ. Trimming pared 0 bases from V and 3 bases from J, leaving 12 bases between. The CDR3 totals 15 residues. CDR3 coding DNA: TGCGCCAGCAGCTTGGGGCAGGAGGGCCACTATGGCTACACCTTC. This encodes CASSLGQEGHYGYTF.

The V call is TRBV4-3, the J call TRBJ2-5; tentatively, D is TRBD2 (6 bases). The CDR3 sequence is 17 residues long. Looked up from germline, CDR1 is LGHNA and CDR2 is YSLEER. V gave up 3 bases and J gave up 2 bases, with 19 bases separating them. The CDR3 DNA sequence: TGCGCCAGCAGCCATGGCAGGATGGCGGGGAATCAAGAGACCCAGTACTTC. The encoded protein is CASSHGRMAGNQETQYF.

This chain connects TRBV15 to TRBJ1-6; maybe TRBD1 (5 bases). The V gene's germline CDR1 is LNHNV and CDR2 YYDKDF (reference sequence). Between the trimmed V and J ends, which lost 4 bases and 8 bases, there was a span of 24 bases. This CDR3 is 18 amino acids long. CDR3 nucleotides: TGTGCCACCAGCACCGGGGCCGGCGATCTATCTGTTTATTCACCCCTCCACTTT. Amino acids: CATSTGAGDLSVYSPLHF.

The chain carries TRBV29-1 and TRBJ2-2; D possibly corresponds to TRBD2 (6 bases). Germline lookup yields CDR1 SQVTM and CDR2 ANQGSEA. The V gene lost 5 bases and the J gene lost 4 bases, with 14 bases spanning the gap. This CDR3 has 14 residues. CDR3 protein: CSVLTGVGTGELFF. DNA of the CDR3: TGCAGCGTTTTAACGGGAGTCGGCACCGGGGAGCTGTTTTTT.

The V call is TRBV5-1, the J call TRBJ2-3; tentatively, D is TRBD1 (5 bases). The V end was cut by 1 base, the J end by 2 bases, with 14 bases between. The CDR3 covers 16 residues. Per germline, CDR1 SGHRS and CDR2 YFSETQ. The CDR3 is CASSLFIAGNTDTQYF. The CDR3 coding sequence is TGCGCCAGCAGCTTGTTTATCGCAGGGAACACAGATACGCAGTATTTT. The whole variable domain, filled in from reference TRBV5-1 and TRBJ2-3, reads KAGVTQTPRYLIKTRGQQVTLSCSPISGHRSVSWYQQTPGQGLQFLFEYFSETQRNKGNFPGRFSGRQFSNSRSEMNVSTLELGDSALYLCASSLFIAGNTDTQYFGPGTRLTVL.

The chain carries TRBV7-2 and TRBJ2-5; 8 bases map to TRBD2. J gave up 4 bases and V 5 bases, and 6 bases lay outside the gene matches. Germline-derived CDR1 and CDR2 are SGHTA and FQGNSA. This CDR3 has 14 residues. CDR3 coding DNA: TGTGCCAGCAGCATCGGGGGGGCCGGAGAGACCCAGTACTTC. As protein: CASSIGGAGETQYF.

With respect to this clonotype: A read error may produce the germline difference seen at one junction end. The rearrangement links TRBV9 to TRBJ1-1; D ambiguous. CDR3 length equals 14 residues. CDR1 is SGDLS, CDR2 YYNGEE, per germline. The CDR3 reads CASSHMTGVTGAFF. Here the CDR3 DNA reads TGTGCCAGCAGCCACATGACCGGAGTCACTGGAGCTTTCTTT.

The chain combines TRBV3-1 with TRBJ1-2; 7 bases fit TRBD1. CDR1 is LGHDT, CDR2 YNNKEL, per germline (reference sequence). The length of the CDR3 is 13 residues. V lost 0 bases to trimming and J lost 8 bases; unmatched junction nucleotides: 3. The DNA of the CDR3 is TGTGCCAGCAGCCAAGACCCCAGGGGGGGCTACACCTTC. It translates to CASSQDPRGGYTF.

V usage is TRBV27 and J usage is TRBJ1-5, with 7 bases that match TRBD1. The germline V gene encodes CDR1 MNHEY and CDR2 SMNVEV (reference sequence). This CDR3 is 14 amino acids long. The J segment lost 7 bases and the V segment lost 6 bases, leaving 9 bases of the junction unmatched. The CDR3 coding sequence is TGTGCCAGCAGAAGGGGGCGCCTCTCCCAGCCCCAGCATTTT. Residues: CASRRGRLSQPQHF.

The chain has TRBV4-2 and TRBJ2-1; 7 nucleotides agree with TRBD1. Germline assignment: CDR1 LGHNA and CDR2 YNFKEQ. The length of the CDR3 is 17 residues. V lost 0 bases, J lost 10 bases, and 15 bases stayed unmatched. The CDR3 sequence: CASSQEGTGVAGSEQFF. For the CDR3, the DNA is TGTGCCAGCAGCCAAGAGGGTACAGGGGTAGCAGGATCCGAGCAGTTCTTC.

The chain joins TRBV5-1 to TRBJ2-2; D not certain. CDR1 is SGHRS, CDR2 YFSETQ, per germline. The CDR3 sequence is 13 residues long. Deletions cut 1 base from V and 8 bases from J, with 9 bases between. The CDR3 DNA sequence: TGCGCCAGCAGCTTGTCGAGCCCGGGGGAGCTGTTTTTT. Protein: CASSLSSPGELFF.

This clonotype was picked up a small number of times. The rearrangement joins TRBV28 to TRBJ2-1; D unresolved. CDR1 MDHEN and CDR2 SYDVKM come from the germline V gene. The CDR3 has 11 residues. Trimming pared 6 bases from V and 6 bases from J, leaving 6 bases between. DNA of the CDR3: TGTGCCAGCAGGGAAGCCAATGAGCAGTTCTTC. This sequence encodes CASREANEQFF.

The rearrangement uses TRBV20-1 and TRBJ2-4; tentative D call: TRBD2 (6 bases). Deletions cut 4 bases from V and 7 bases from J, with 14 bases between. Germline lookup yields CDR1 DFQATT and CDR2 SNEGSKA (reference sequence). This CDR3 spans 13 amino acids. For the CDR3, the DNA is TGCAGTGCTATTCTCGGGAGAGGTAACATTCAGTACTTC. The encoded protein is CSAILGRGNIQYF.

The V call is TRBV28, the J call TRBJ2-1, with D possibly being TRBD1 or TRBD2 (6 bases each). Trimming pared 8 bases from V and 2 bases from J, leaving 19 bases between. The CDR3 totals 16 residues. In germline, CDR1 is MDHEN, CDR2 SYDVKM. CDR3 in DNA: TGTGCCAGCCCCGCTTCGGGAGAGGGGGCCTACAATGAGCAGTTCTTC. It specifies CASPASGEGAYNEQFF.

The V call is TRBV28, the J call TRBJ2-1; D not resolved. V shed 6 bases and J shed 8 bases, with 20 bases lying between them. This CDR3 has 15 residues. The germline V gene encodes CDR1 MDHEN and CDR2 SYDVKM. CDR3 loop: CASRKTPYARDEQFF. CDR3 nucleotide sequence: TGTGCCAGCAGAAAAACCCCCTACGCGCGCGATGAGCAGTTCTTC. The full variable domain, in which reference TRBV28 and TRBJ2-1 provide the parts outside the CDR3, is DVKVTQSSRYLVKRTGEKVFLECVQDMDHENMFWYRQDPGLGLRLIYFSYDVKMKEKGDIPEGYSVSREKKERFSLILESASTNQTSMYLCASRKTPYARDEQFFGPGTRLTVL.

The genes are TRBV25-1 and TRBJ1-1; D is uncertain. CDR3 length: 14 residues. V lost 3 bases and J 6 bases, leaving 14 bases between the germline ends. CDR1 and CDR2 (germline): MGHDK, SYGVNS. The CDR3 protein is CASSDNLFISEAFF. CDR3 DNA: TGTGCCAGCAGTGACAATCTCTTCATCTCTGAAGCTTTCTTT.

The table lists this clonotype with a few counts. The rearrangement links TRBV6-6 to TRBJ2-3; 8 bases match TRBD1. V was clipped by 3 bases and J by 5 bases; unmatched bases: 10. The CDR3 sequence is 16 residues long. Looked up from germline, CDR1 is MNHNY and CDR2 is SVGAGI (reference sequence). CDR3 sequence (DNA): TGTGCCAGCAGTTATGGCAGGGGGCGAGTCGGAGATACGCAGTATTTT. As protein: CASSYGRGRVGDTQYF.

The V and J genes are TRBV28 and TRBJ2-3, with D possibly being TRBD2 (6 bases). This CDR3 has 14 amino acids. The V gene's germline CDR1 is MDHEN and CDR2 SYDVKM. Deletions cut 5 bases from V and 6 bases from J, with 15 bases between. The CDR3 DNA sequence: TGTGCCAGCAGTATCGCTAGCGCCGGGGATACGCAGTATTTT. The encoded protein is CASSIASAGDTQYF. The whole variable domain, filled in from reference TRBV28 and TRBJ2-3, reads DVKVTQSSRYLVKRTGEKVFLECVQDMDHENMFWYRQDPGLGLRLIYFSYDVKMKEKGDIPEGYSVSREKKERFSLILESASTNQTSMYLCASSIASAGDTQYFGPGTRLTVL.

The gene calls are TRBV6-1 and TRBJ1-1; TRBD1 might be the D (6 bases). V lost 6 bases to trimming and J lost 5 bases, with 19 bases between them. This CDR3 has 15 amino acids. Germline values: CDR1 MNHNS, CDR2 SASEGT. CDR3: CASRHPTGIYTEAFF. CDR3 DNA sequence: TGTGCCAGCAGGCATCCTACAGGGATTTATACTGAAGCTTTCTTT.

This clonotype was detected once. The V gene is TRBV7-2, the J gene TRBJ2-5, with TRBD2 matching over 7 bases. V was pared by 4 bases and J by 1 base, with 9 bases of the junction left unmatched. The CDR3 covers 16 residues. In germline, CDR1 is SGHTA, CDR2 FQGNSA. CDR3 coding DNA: TGTGCCAGCAGCTCCTTAGCGGGCCCCATCCAAGAGACCCAGTACTTC. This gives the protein CASSSLAGPIQETQYF.